This T cell receptor beta chain was sequenced for a study of blood T cell repertoires in COVID-19. Study summary: The United States, Italy and Spain supplied acute and convalescent COVID-19 samples.

Produced via immunoSEQ multiplex PCR; TCRdb's table is partial and in-frame only. This sample has roughly 300,000 clones, with more than 75% found just once. Donors in Cohort 3 who had recovered were those with two negative PCRs, healthcare professional clearance, or resolution of their symptoms. The V gene's germline CDR1 is SGHAT and CDR2 FQNNGV. Germline trimming cut 8 bases from V and 0 bases from J; bases unmatched to any gene: 11. The CDR3 has 17 amino acids. Material: PBMCs or T cells enriched from blood (not recorded which). The origin of this receptor is a man aged 25 to 40 who had recovered from COVID-19. The rearrangement uses TRBV11-2 and TRBJ2-2; 8 nucleotides align to TRBD1. CDR3 amino acids: CASRHHQGQANTGELFF. CDR3 sequence (DNA): TGTGCCAGCCGACACCATCAGGGACAGGCGAACACCGGGGAGCTGTTTTTT. Together with reference TRBV11-2 and TRBJ2-2, the CDR3 gives the full variable domain: EAGVAQSPRYKIIEKRQSVAFWCNPISGHATLYWYQQILGQGPKLLIQFQNNGVVDDSQLPKDRFSAERLKGVDSTLKIQPAKLEDSAVYLCASRHHQGQANTGELFFGEGSRLTVL.